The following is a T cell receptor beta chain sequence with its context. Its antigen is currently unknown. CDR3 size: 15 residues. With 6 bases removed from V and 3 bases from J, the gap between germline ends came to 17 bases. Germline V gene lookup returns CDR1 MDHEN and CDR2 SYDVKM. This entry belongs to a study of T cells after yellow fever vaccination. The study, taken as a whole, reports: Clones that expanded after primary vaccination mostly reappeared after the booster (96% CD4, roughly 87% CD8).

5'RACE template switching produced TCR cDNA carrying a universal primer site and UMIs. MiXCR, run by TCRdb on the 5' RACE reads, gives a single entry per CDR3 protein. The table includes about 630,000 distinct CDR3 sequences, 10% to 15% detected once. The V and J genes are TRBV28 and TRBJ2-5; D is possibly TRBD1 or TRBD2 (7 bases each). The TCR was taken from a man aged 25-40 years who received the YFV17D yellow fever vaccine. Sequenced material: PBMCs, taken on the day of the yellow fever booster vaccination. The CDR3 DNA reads TGTGCCAGCAGATCGCCCAGGGGGGGGAAAGAGACCCAGTACTTC. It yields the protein CASRSPRGGKETQYF. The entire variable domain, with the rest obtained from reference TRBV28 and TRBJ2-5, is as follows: DVKVTQSSRYLVKRTGEKVFLECVQDMDHENMFWYRQDPGLGLRLIYFSYDVKMKEKGDIPEGYSVSREKKERFSLILESASTNQTSMYLCASRSPRGGKETQYFGPGTRLLVL.